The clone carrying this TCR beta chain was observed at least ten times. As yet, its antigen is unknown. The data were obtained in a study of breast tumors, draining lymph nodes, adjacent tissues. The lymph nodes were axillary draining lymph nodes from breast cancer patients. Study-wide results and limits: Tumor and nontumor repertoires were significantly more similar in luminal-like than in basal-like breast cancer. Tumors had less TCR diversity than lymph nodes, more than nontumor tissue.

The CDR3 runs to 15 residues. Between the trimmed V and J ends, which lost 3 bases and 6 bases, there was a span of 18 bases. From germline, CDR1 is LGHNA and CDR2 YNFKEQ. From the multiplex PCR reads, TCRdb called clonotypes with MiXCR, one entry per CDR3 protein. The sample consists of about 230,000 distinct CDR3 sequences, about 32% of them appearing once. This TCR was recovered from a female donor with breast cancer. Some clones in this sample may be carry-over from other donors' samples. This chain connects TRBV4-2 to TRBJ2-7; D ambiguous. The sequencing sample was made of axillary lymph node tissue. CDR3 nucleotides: TGTGCCAGCAGCCATCACGACACCAGAAAAACCGAGCAGTACTTC. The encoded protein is CASSHHDTRKTEQYF.